The 13 T cell receptor beta chains below were found in one sample sequenced in a study of T cell repertoires in cytomegalovirus infection. One entry per CDR3 protein results from TCRdb running MiXCR on the reads. Found here are about 160,000 distinct CDR3 sequences, about 20% of them singletons; the top ten hold under 30%. Antigens for these TCRs are unknown. This specimen was CD8+ T cells from cultured PBMCs, taken from culture after CMV antigen stimulation. The receptors stem from a human donor in good health (CMV status not recorded). Some clones in this sample may be carry-over from other donors' samples.

The J gene is TRBJ2-7, the V gene TRBV6-2 or TRBV6-3; 7 nucleotides match TRBD2. Germline V gene data show CDR1 as MNHEY and CDR2 as SVGEGT. Germline trimming cut 5 bases from V and 4 bases from J; bases unmatched to any gene: 5. The CDR3 totals 13 residues. As DNA, the CDR3 is TGTGCCAGCAGTAACAGACTAGCTTACGAGCAGTACTTC. Its translation is CASSNRLAYEQYF.

This chain uses TRBV27 with TRBJ2-7; 9 bases fit TRBD1. Unmatched junction bases numbered 9, after V lost 7 bases and J lost 2 bases. The CDR3 is made up of 15 amino acids. Per germline, CDR1 MNHEY and CDR2 SMNVEV (reference sequence). This CDR3 is CASTSRTGETYEQYF. DNA of the CDR3: TGTGCCAGCACCTCAAGGACAGGGGAAACCTACGAGCAGTACTTC.

The rearrangement uses TRBV4-1 and TRBJ1-4; weak D call: TRBD1 (6 bases). V lost 1 base and J lost 0, with 18 bases in between. Looked up from germline, CDR1 is MGHRA and CDR2 is YSYEKL. The CDR3 contains 19 residues. Written as DNA, the CDR3 is TGCGCCAGCAGCCAAGGTGGGGGCAGGGGCCATTCAACTAATGAAAAACTGTTTTTT. Protein product: CASSQGGGRGHSTNEKLFF.

This clonotype was counted ten times or more. The V gene is TRBV4-2, the J gene TRBJ2-3, with 8 nucleotides matching TRBD2. Germline CDR1 is LGHNA and CDR2 is YNFKEQ. The CDR3 contains 15 residues. The V gene end was trimmed by 3 bases and the J gene end by 5 bases; junction bases not matched to a gene: 7. The CDR3 region is CASSHLSGGGDTQYF. The CDR3 region has the DNA TGTGCCAGCAGCCACCTCAGCGGGGGTGGAGATACGCAGTATTTT.

The table lists this clonotype with a few counts. This chain joins TRBV7-8 and TRBJ2-1; 9 bases agree with TRBD2. The V gene's germline CDR1 is SGHVS and CDR2 FQNEAQ. Trimming took 4 bases from V and 6 from J; bases not matched to a gene: 10. The CDR3 is made up of 16 amino acids. CDR3 bases: TGTGCCAGCAGCTCTGTCACTAGCGGGTCACCCAATGAGCAGTTCTTC. Translating gives CASSSVTSGSPNEQFF. The variable domain in full, with the rest retrieved from reference TRBV7-8 and TRBJ2-1, is GAGVSQSPRYKVAKRGQDVALRCDPISGHVSLFWYQQALGQGPEFLTYFQNEAQLDKSGLPSDRFFAERPEGSVSTLKIQRTQQEDSAVYLCASSSVTSGSPNEQFFGPGTRLTVL.

V usage is TRBV6-2 or TRBV6-3 and J usage is TRBJ2-7; the D gene is possibly TRBD1 (5 bases). The CDR3 length is 13 residues. Germline assignment: CDR1 MNHEY and CDR2 SVGEGT. Trimming left V 0 bases short and J 3 bases short, with 6 bases between. The CDR3 reads CASSYSQGYEQYF. CDR3 bases: TGTGCCAGCAGTTACTCGCAGGGCTACGAGCAGTACTTC.

This clonotype was seen repeatedly, ten times or more. The chain recombines TRBV4-3 with TRBJ2-3; D is possibly TRBD2 (6 bases). Germline CDR1 and CDR2: LGHNA and YSLEER. V shed 3 bases and J shed 4 bases, with 14 bases lying between them. This CDR3 contains 15 residues. In DNA form, the CDR3 reads TGCGCCAGCAGCCACACTTGGGAGGCAGCAGATACGCAGTATTTT. It encodes CASSHTWEAADTQYF.

V and J are TRBV7-2 and TRBJ2-4, with a weak D call TRBD1 (6 bases). V gave up 3 bases and J gave up 6 bases, with 12 bases separating them. The CDR3 consists of 14 residues. Germline assignment: CDR1 SGHTA and CDR2 FQGNSA. The CDR3, as DNA: TGTGCCAGCAGCTTTTTAACAGGGATAAACATTCAGTACTTC. It codes for CASSFLTGINIQYF. Variable domain in full (rest from reference TRBV7-2 and TRBJ2-4): GAGVSQSPSNKVTEKGKDVELRCDPISGHTALYWYRQSLGQGLEFLIYFQGNSAPDKSGLPSDRFSAERTGGSVSTLTIQRTQQEDSAVYLCASSFLTGINIQYFGAGTRLSVL.

This sequence joins TRBV4-3 and TRBJ1-3, with D maybe TRBD1 (5 bases). The CDR3 spans 14 residues. Deletions cut 6 bases from V and 2 bases from J, with 11 bases between. Germline values: CDR1 LGHNA, CDR2 YSLEER. DNA of the CDR3: TGCGCCAGCAGTCCAACAGGAGCTGGAAACACCATATATTTT. This gives the protein CASSPTGAGNTIYF.

The chain recombines TRBV6-2 or TRBV6-3 with TRBJ1-5; the D gene is possibly TRBD1 (6 bases). The CDR3 is made up of 16 amino acids. Germline V gene lookup returns CDR1 MNHEY and CDR2 SVGEGT. Trimming cost V 4 bases and J 6 bases, with 19 bases left between them. CDR3: CASSLPSGQTRQPQHF. In DNA, the CDR3 is TGTGCCAGCAGTTTGCCTTCCGGACAGACCCGTCAGCCCCAGCATTTT.

This clonotype has more than one count but fewer than ten. The gene calls are TRBV4-3 and TRBJ1-1, with a weak D call TRBD1 (6 bases). In germline, CDR1 is LGHNA, CDR2 YSLEER. The CDR3 sequence is 16 residues long. V was trimmed by 0 bases and J by 3 bases, leaving 14 bases between them. The CDR3 region is CASSQDGRGHHTEAFF. The CDR3 DNA sequence: TGCGCCAGCAGCCAAGATGGAAGGGGACACCACACTGAAGCTTTCTTT.

This clonotype was found a few times. J is TRBJ1-6 and V is TRBV19; 8 bases are a match to TRBD1. Germline V CDR1 and CDR2: LNHDA, SQIVND (reference sequence). The CDR3 extends over 13 amino acids. V lost 7 bases, J lost 10 bases, and 6 bases stayed unmatched. Here the CDR3 DNA reads TGTGCCAGTACCCCTCAGGGGGCCTCACCCCTCCACTTT. It specifies CASTPQGASPLHF. The variable domain in full, with the rest retrieved from reference TRBV19 and TRBJ1-6, is DGGITQSPKYLFRKEGQNVTLSCEQNLNHDAMYWYRQDPGQGLRLIYYSQIVNDFQKGDIAEGYSVSREKKESFPLTVTSAQKNPTAFYLCASTPQGASPLHFGNGTRLTVT.

This clonotype was seen a handful of times. CDR3 nucleotides: TGTGCCAGCAGCTTCCCGGACAGGGGGCGCGGGGTTGAGCAGTTCTTC. Its translation is CASSFPDRGRGVEQFF. The chain is built from TRBV11-2 and TRBJ2-1; TRBD1 matches at 11 bases. From germline, CDR1 is SGHAT and CDR2 FQNNGV. This CDR3 has 16 amino acids. J gave up 9 bases and V 3 bases, and 10 bases lay outside the gene matches.